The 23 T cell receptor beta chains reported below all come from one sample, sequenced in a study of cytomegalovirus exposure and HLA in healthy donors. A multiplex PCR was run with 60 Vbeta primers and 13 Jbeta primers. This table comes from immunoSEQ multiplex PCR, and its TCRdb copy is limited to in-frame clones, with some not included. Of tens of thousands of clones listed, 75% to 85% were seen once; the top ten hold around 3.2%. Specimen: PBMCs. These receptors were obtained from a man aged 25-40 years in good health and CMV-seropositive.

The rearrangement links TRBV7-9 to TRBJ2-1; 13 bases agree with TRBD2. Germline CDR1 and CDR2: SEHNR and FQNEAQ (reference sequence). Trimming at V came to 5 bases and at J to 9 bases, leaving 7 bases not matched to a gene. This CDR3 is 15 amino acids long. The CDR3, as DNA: TGTGCCAGCAGCCAACTAGCGGGAGGGCCAAGTGAGCAGTTCTTC. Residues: CASSQLAGGPSEQFF.

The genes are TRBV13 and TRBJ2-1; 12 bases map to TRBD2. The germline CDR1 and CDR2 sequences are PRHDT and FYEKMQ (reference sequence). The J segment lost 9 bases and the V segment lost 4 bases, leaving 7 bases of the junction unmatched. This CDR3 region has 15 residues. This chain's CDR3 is CASSSRLAGAGEQFF. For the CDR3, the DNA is TGTGCCAGCAGCTCAAGACTAGCGGGAGCGGGTGAGCAGTTCTTC.

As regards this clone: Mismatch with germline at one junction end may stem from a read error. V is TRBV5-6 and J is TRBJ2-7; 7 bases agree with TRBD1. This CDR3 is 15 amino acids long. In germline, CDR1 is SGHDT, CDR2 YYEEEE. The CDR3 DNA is TGTGCCAGCAGCTTGTCGGACAGGACGTTGTACGGGCAGTACTTC. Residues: CASSLSDRTLYGQYF.

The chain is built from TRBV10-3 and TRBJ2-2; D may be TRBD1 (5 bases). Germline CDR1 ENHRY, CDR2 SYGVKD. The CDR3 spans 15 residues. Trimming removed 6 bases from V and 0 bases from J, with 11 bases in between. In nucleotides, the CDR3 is TGTGCCATCAGCTCAGGACAAACGAACACCGGGGAGCTGTTTTTT. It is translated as CAISSGQTNTGELFF.

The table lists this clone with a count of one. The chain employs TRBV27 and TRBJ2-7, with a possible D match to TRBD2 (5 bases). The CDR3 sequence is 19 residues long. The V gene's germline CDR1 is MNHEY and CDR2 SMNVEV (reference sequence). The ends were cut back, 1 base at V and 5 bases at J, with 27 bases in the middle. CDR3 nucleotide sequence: TGTGCCAGCAGTTTATTAAACGGGGTGAACCCGAAGTCTCCCCACGAGCAGTACTTC. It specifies CASSLLNGVNPKSPHEQYF.

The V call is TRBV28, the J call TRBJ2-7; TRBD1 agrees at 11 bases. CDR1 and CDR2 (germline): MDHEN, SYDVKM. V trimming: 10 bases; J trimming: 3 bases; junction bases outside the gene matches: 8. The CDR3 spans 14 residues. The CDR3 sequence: CAISRTGGSYEQYF. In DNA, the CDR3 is TGTGCCATATCCCGGACAGGGGGCAGCTACGAGCAGTACTTC.

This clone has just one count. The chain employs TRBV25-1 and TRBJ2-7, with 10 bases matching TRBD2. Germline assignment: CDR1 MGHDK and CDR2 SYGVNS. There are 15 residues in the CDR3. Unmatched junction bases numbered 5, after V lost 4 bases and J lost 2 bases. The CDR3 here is CASSARTSGTYEQYF. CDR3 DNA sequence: TGTGCCAGCAGTGCAAGGACTAGCGGAACCTACGAGCAGTACTTC.

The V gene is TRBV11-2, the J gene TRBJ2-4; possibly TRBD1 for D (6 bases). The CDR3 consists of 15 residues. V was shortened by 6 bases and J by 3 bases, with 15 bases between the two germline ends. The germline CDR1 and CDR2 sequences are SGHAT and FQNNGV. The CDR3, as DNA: TGTGCCAGCAGACGAATCCAGGGGAGCAAAAACATTCAGTACTTC. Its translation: CASRRIQGSKNIQYF.

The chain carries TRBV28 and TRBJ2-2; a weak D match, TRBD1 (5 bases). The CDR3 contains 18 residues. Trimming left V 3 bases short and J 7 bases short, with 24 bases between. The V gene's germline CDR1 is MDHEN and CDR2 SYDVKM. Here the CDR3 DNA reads TGTGCCAGCAGTTTCCCAACAGGAAAAATCCAAATCGTCGGGGAGCTGTTTTTT. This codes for CASSFPTGKIQIVGELFF. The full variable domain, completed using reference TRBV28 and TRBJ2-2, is DVKVTQSSRYLVKRTGEKVFLECVQDMDHENMFWYRQDPGLGLRLIYFSYDVKMKEKGDIPEGYSVSREKKERFSLILESASTNQTSMYLCASSFPTGKIQIVGELFFGEGSRLTVL.

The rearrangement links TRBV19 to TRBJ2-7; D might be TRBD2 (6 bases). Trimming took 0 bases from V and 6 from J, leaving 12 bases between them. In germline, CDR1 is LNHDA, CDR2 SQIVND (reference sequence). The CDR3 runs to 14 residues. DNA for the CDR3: TGTGCCAGTAGTATAGAGGCGGGGACTCTCGAGCAGTACTTC. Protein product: CASSIEAGTLEQYF. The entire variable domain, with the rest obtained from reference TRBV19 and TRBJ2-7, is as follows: DGGITQSPKYLFRKEGQNVTLSCEQNLNHDAMYWYRQDPGQGLRLIYYSQIVNDFQKGDIAEGYSVSREKKESFPLTVTSAQKNPTAFYLCASSIEAGTLEQYFGPGTRLTVT.

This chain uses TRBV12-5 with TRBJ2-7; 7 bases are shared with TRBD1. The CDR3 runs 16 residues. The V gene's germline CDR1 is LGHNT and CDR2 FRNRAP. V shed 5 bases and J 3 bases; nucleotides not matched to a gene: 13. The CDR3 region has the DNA TGTGCTAGTGGTCCGAGCCGGGACAGAGGACTCTACGAGCAGTACTTC. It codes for CASGPSRDRGLYEQYF.

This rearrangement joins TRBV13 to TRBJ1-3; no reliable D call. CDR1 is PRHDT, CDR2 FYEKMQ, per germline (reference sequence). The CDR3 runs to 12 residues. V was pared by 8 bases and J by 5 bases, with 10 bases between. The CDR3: CASRAGRNTIYF. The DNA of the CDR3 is TGTGCCAGCCGTGCAGGCCGAAACACCATATATTTT.

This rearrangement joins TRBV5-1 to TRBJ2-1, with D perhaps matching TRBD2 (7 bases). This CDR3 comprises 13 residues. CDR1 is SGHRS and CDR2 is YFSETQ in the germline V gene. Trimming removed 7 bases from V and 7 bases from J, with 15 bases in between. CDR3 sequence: CASGGAGRNEQFF. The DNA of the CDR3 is TGCGCCAGCGGGGGGGCGGGGCGGAATGAGCAGTTCTTC.

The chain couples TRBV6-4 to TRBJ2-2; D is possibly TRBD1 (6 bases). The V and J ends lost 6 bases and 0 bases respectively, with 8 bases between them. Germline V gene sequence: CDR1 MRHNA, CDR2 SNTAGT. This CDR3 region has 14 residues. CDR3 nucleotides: TGTGCCAGCAGGGGGGCAGCGAACACCGGGGAGCTGTTTTTT. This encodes CASRGAANTGELFF.

The CDR3 nucleotides are TGTGCCAGCAGTGGGACAGCTAGAGTGACCGGGGAGCTGTTTTTT. Amino acid sequence: CASSGTARVTGELFF. The chain is built from TRBV6-1 and TRBJ2-2; a possible D gene is TRBD1 (6 bases). V dropped 4 bases and J dropped 5 bases, with 14 bases sitting between them. The CDR3 sequence is 15 residues long. Germline lookup yields CDR1 MNHNS and CDR2 SASEGT.

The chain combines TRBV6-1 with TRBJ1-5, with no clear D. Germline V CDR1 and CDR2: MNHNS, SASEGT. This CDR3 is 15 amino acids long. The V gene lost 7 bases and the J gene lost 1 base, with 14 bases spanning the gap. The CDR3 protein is CASNPPGGSNQPQHF. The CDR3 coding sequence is TGTGCCAGCAACCCCCCGGGAGGAAGCAATCAGCCCCAGCATTTT.

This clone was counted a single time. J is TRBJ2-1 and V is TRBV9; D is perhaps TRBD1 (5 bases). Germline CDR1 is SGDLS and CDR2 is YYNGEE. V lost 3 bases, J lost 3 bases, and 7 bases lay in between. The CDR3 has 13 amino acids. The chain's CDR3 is CASSADSYNEQFF. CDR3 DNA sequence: TGTGCCAGCAGCGCCGACAGCTACAATGAGCAGTTCTTC.

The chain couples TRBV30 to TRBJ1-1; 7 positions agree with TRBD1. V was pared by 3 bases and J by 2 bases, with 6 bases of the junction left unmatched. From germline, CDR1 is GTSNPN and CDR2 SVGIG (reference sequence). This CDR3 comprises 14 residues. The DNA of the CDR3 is TGTGCCTGGAGCCGGGTAGGGGGCAACACTGAAGCTTTCTTT. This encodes CAWSRVGGNTEAFF.

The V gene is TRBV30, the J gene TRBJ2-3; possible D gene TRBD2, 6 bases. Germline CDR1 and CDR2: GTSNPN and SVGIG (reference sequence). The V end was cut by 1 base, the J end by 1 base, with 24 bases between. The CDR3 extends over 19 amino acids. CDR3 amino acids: CAWSGNSGGPSRRTDTQYF. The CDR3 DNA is TGTGCCTGGAGTGGTAATAGTGGAGGGCCATCTCGTCGCACAGATACGCAGTATTTT.

This chain's CDR3 is CATFLGGAENIQYF. In DNA, the CDR3 is TGTGCCACCTTCCTAGGGGGCGCCGAAAACATTCAGTACTTC. This chain uses TRBV6-1 with TRBJ2-4; TRBD1 matches 7 bases. J gave up 5 bases and V 10 bases, and 11 bases lay outside the gene matches. Germline assignment: CDR1 MNHNS and CDR2 SASEGT. This CDR3 is built from 14 residues.

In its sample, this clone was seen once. The CDR3 sequence: CASSDRDRGFFEQYF. The CDR3 DNA sequence: TGTGCCAGTAGTGACCGGGACAGGGGATTTTTTGAGCAGTACTTC. This chain connects TRBV19 to TRBJ2-7, with 10 positions matching TRBD1. The V gene end was trimmed by 5 bases and the J gene end by 7 bases; junction bases not matched to a gene: 11. The germline V gene encodes CDR1 LNHDA and CDR2 SQIVND (reference sequence). This CDR3 has 15 amino acids.

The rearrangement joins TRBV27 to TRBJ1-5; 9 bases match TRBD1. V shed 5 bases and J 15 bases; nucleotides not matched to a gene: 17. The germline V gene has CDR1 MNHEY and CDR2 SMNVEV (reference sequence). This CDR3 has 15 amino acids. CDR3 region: CASSRTGDRVSSWHF. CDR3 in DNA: TGTGCCAGCAGTCGAACCGGGGACAGGGTTTCGTCATGGCATTTT.

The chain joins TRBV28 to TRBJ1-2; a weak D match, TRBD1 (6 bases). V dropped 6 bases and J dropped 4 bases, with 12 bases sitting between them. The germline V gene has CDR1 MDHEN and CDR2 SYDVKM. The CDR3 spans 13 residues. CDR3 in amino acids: CASREQGIYGYTF. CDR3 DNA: TGTGCCAGCAGGGAACAGGGAATCTATGGCTACACCTTC.